Here is one TCR beta chain with its context. Assay: immunoSEQ multiplex PCR; the TCRdb copy retains only in-frame clones and omits some. The sample consists of 130,000 to 150,000 clones, under 90% of them appearing once. Germline values: CDR1 SGDLS, CDR2 YYNGEE. This CDR3 is 15 amino acids long. Germline trimming cut 0 bases from V and 11 bases from J; bases unmatched to any gene: 7. This entry comes from a study of blood T cell repertoires in COVID-19. This receptor was obtained from an elderly woman in a cohort sampled during active or convalescent COVID-19. The sample comprised peripheral blood. The chain couples TRBV9 to TRBJ1-6; 8 bases align to TRBD1. CDR3 in amino acids: CASSVVGQESAPLHF. As DNA, the CDR3 is TGTGCCAGCAGCGTAGTGGGACAGGAATCCGCACCCCTCCACTTT.